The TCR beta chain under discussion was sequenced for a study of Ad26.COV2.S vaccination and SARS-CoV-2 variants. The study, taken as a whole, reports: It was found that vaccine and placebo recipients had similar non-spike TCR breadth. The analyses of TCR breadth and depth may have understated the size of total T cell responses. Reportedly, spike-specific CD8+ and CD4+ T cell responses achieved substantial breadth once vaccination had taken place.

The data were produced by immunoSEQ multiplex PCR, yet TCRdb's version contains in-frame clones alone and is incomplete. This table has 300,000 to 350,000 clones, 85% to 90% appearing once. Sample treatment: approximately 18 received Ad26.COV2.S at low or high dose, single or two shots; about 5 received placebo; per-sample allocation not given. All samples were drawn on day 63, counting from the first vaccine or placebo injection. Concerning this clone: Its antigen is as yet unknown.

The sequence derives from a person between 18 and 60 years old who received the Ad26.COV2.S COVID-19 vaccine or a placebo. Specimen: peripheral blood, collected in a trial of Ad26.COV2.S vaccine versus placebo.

DNA of the CDR3: TGTGCCAGCTCACTAACGGGACCCTACACCGGGGAGCTGTTTTTT. It encodes CASSLTGPYTGELFF. V gene TRBV18 combines with J gene TRBJ2-2, with D perhaps assigned TRBD1 or TRBD2 (5 bases each). The germline V gene has CDR1 KGHSH and CDR2 LQKENI. The CDR3 totals 15 residues. V dropped 4 bases and J dropped 3 bases, with 12 bases sitting between them. Drawing the rest from reference TRBV18 and TRBJ2-2, the complete variable domain is NAGVMQNPRHLVRRRGQEARLRCSPMKGHSHVYWYRQLPEEGLKFMVYLQKENIIDESGMPKERFSAEFPKEGPSILRIQQVVRGDSAAYFCASSLTGPYTGELFFGEGSRLTVL.